This paragraph covers one T cell receptor (beta chain) sequence. Its target is unknown. The data originate from a study of vaccination and CD4 T cells after COVID-19. As for the study in general: At a median about 94 days (range 35 to 161) after diagnosis, post-COVID samples were drawn.

Cultured CD4+ T cell DNA was sequenced using the Oncomine TCR Beta short-read assay. TCRdb itself ran the PCR reads through MiXCR, one entry per CDR3 protein. This sample has around 12,000 distinct CDR3 sequences, with 45% to 70% found just once. The treatment: 10-day PBMC culture with coronavirus spike peptide pools or control peptides (ViraFEST assay). Medium was half-exchanged with fresh IL-2 medium on days 3 and 7. Unmatched junction bases numbered 12, after V lost 4 bases and J lost 2 bases. Germline V lookup: CDR1 LNHNV, CDR2 YYDKDF (reference sequence). The CDR3 sequence is 17 residues long. The sequenced sample consisted of CD4+ T cells from blood, cultured in vitro. The chain has TRBV15 and TRBJ2-7; TRBD2 matches at 9 bases. The clonotype was recovered from a human donor who had recovered from COVID-19. CDR3 in amino acids: CATSKTPSSGIPYEQYF. As DNA, the CDR3 is TGTGCCACCAGCAAAACCCCCTCTAGCGGGATTCCCTACGAGCAGTACTTC.